A single sample gave rise to the 5 T cell receptor beta chains below, sequenced in a study of T cell changes during pregnancy in multiple sclerosis (dated by TCRdb to about 2019). Library preparation used the immunoSEQ multiplex PCR assay. What TCRdb holds here is the immuneACCESS table cut down to in-frame rearrangements. Part of the clones is not present; checked against another copy, under half of the missing clones reflect an unresolved V gene, and the others are unexplained. The sample table contains around 37,000 clones; only one count was recorded for around 92% of them. About 27% of the sample belongs to the ten largest clones. Sample: CD8+ T cells from peripheral blood mononuclear cells, taken before pregnancy. Every receptor here comes from a female donor with multiple sclerosis, enrolled in a pregnancy study.

This clone was picked up one time. The J gene is TRBJ2-5, the V gene TRBV9; TRBD2 agrees at 8 bases. CDR3 size: 15 residues. CDR1 and CDR2 (germline): SGDLS, YYNGEE. Trimming cost V 3 bases and J 2 bases; bases outside gene matches: 6. CDR3 in DNA: TGTGCCAGCAGCGCCTCAACTAGCGGACAAGAGACCCAGTACTTC. As protein: CASSASTSGQETQYF.

V gene TRBV25-1 combines with J gene TRBJ2-1, with D possibly being TRBD2 (6 bases). CDR1 is MGHDK, CDR2 SYGVNS, per germline. The CDR3 has 13 amino acids. The ends were cut back, 1 base at V and 9 bases at J, with 10 bases in the middle. This chain's CDR3 is CASSESWGGEQFF. As DNA, the CDR3 is TGTGCCAGCAGTGAATCTTGGGGAGGTGAGCAGTTCTTC.

This clone appeared a few times. This rearrangement joins TRBV27 to TRBJ2-3; a weak D match, TRBD1 (5 bases). CDR1 and CDR2 (germline): MNHEY, SMNVEV (reference sequence). CDR3 size: 14 residues. Trimming removed 3 bases at V and 2 bases at J, with 9 bases between. For the CDR3, the DNA is TGTGCCAGCAGTTTGGGGCTTTTCACAGATACGCAGTATTTT. This translates into CASSLGLFTDTQYF.

The chain has TRBV15 and TRBJ1-5; the match to TRBD1 covers 8 bases. The germline V gene has CDR1 LNHNV and CDR2 YYDKDF (reference sequence). The CDR3 has 15 residues. The junction had 5 bases not matched to a gene; V was cut back by 0 bases and J by 7 bases. Here the CDR3 DNA reads TGTGCCACCAGCAGAGATTACAGGGGGAACCAGCCCCAGCATTTT. Its translation is CATSRDYRGNQPQHF.

The chain recombines TRBV7-8 with TRBJ2-1; TRBD2 matches at 12 bases. Trimming removed 5 bases from V and 5 bases from J; junction bases left unmatched: 4. Germline CDR1 and CDR2: SGHVS and FQNEAQ. The CDR3 has 15 residues. In DNA, the CDR3 is TGTGCCAGCAGCCCACTAGCGGGAGGAGACAATGAGCAGTTCTTC. Translated: CASSPLAGGDNEQFF.